This paragraph reports one T cell receptor (beta chain). CDR3 size: 15 residues. Unmatched junction bases numbered 8, after V lost 1 base and J lost 6 bases. Per germline, CDR1 SGHRS and CDR2 YFSETQ. The data belong to a study of blood T cell repertoires in COVID-19. Background on the study: COVID-19 samples, acute and convalescent, were from the United States, Italy and Spain.

Per the study methods: It was from reference gene primer amplification that nucleated cell counts were estimated. Some clones are missing from TCRdb's copy, which holds only in-frame ones; the method was immunoSEQ multiplex PCR. V and J calls and clone size follow that table, whereas D and trimming were derived from the DNA. The sample holds roughly 110,000 clones, more than 80% seen once. This receptor was taken from a woman aged 60-70 years with acute or convalescent COVID-19. The chain joins TRBV5-1 to TRBJ2-5, with TRBD2 matching over 8 bases. Sequencing was carried out using peripheral blood. CDR3 in amino acids: CASSLRLSGRQTQYF. As DNA, the CDR3 is TGCGCCAGCAGCTTGAGGTTGAGCGGGAGACAGACCCAGTACTTC.